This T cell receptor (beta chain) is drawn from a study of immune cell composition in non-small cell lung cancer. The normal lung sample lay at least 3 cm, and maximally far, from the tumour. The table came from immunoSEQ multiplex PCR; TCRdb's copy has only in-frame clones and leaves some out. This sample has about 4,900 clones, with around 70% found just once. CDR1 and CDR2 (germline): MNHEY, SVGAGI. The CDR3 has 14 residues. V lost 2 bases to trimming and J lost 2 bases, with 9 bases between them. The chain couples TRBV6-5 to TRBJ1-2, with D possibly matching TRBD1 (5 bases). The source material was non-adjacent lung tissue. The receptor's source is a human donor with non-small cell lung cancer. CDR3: CASSYGGENYGYTF. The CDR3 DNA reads TGTGCCAGCAGTTACGGGGGGGAAAACTATGGCTACACCTTC.